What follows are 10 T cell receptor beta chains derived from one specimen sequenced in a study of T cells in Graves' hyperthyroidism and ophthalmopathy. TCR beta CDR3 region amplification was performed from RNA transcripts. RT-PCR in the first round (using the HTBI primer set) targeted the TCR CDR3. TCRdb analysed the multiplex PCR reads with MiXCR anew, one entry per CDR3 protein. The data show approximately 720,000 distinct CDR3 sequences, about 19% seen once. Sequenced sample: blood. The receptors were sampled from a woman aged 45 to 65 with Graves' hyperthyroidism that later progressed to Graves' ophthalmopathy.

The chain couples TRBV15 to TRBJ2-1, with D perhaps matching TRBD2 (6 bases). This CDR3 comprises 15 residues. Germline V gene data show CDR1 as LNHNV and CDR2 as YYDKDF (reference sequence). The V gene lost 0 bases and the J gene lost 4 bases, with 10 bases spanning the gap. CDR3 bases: TGTGCCACCAGCAGAGATCGGGGAGGTTACAATGAGCAGTTCTTC. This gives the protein CATSRDRGGYNEQFF.

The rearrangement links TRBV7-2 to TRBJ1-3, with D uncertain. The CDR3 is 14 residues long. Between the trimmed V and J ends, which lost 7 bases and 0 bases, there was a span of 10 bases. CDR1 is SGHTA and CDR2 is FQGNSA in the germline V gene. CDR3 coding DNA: TGTGCCAGCACCCCAGGACTCTCTGGAAACACCATATATTTT. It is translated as CASTPGLSGNTIYF.

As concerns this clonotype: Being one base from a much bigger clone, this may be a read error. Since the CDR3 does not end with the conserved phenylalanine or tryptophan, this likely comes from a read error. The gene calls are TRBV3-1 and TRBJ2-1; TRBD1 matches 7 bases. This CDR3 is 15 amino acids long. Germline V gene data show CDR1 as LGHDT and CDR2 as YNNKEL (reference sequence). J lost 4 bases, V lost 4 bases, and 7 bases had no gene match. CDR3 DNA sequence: TGTGCCAGCAGCCTCGACAGGGCCAGATACAATGAGCAGTTCTCC. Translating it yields CASSLDRARYNEQFS.

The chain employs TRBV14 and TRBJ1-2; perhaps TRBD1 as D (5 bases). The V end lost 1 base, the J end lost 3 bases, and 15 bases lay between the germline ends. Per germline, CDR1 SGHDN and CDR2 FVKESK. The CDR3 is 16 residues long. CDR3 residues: CASSQGIAGPHYGYTF. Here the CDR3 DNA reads TGTGCCAGCAGCCAAGGTATAGCAGGGCCCCACTATGGCTACACCTTC.

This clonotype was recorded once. The chain's CDR3 is CASTGGFGYTF. The CDR3 nucleotides are TGTGCCAGCACGGGGGGGTTTGGCTACACCTTC. This chain uses TRBV6-4 with TRBJ1-2, with D perhaps TRBD1 (5 bases). The germline V and J ends were trimmed by 7 bases and 7 bases, with 10 bases remaining between them. The CDR3 extends over 11 amino acids. CDR1 is MRHNA, CDR2 SNTAGT, per germline.

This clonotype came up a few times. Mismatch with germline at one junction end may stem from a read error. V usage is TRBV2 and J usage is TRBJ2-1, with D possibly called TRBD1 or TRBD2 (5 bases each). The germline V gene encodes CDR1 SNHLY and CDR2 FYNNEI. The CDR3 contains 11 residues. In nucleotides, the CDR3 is TGTACCAGCAGTGAGGGACCTGAGCAGTTCTTC. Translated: CTSSEGPEQFF.

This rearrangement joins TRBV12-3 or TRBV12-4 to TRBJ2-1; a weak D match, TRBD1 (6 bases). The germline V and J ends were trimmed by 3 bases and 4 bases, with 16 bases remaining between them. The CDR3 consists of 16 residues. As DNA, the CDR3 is TGTGCCAGCAGTTTGTCCGGACAGAGCCTTTACAATGAGCAGTTCTTC. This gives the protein CASSLSGQSLYNEQFF.

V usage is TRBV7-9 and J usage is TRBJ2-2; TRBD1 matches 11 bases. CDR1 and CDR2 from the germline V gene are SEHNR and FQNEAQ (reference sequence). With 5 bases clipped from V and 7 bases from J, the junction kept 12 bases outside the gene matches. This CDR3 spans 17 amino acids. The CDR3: CASSQPVDRGPVGELFF. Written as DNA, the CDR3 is TGTGCCAGCAGCCAACCTGTGGACAGGGGGCCGGTCGGGGAGCTGTTTTTT.

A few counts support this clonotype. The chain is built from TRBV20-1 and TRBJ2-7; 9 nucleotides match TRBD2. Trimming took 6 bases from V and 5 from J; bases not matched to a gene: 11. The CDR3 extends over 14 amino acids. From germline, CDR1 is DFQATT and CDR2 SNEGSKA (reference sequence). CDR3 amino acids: CSAATGTSRDEQYF. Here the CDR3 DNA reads TGCAGTGCCGCAACCGGGACTAGCCGAGACGAGCAGTACTTC.

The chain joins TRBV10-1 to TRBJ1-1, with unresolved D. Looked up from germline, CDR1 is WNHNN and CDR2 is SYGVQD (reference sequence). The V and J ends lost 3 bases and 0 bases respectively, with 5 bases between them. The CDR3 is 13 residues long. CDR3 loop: CASSDPLNTEAFF. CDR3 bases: TGCGCCAGCAGTGACCCGTTGAACACTGAAGCTTTCTTT.